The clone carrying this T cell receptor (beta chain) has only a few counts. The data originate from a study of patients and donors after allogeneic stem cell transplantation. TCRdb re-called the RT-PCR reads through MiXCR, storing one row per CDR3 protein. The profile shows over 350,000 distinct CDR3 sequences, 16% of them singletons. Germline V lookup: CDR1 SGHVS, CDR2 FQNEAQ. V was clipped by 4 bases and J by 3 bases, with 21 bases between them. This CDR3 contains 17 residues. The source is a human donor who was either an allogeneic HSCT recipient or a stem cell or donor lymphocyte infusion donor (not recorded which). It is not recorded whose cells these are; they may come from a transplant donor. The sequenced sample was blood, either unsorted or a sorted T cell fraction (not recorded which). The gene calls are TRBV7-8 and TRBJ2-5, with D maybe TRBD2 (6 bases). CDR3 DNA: TGTGCCAGCAGCTCTCCCGGGCGGGGAATACGAAAAGAGACCCAGTACTTC. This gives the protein CASSSPGRGIRKETQYF.